A single sample gave rise to the 8 T cell receptor beta chains below, sequenced in a study of OX40 agonist ivuxolimab in advanced cancers. The method was immunoSEQ multiplex PCR; TCRdb's version includes in-frame clones alone and lacks a portion of them. The sample lists about 80,000 clones, about 83% occurring once. The sequencing here drew on CD4+ or CD8+ T cells sorted from blood, taken in a trial of the OX40 agonist ivuxolimab. These receptors all come from an adult with an advanced solid tumor such as melanoma, head and neck, liver or kidney cancer.

The chain has TRBV7-2 and TRBJ1-2; D unclear. The germline V and J ends were trimmed by 1 base and 0 bases, with 9 bases remaining between them. CDR1 is SGHTA and CDR2 is FQGNSA in the germline V gene. The CDR3 loop spans 15 amino acids. CDR3 nucleotides: TGTGCCAGCAGCTTAGATCGGATCTCTAACTATGGCTACACCTTC. The encoded protein is CASSLDRISNYGYTF.

The CDR3 coding sequence is TGCGCCAGCAGTGACAGGAGGTCAATCGAGCCCCAGCATTTT. Translating gives CASSDRRSIEPQHF. The rearrangement links TRBV10-2 to TRBJ1-5; D is unclear. The CDR3 length is 14 residues. The germline V gene encodes CDR1 WSHSY and CDR2 SAAADI. Trimming pared 3 bases from V and 8 bases from J, leaving 14 bases between.

This clone was seen repeatedly, ten times or more. The chain combines TRBV6-7 with TRBJ2-7, with TRBD2 identical over 9 bases. TRBV6-7 is filed as an ORF, its function uncertain. The V gene end was trimmed by 1 base and the J gene end by 0 bases; junction bases not matched to a gene: 1. The CDR3 runs 15 residues. Written as DNA, the CDR3 is TGTGCCAGCAGTTACTTAGCGGGGGTCTCCTACGAGCAGTACTTC. Its protein product is CASSYLAGVSYEQYF.

The gene calls are TRBV27 and TRBJ1-6; D is undetermined. Germline V lookup: CDR1 MNHEY, CDR2 SMNVEV (reference sequence). V was shortened by 1 base and J by 8 bases, with 15 bases between the two germline ends. This CDR3 is 16 amino acids long. The DNA of the CDR3 is TGTGCCAGCAGTTTATTAGCCCAACCCGGAGATTCACCCCTCCACTTT. Its translation is CASSLLAQPGDSPLHF.

This chain links TRBV28 with TRBJ1-1, with D maybe TRBD1 (6 bases). Germline V gene data show CDR1 as MDHEN and CDR2 as SYDVKM. The CDR3 is 13 residues long. Trimming removed 7 bases at V and 1 base at J, with 10 bases between. CDR3 in DNA: TGTGCCAGCACCGAGGGACAGAACACTGAAGCTTTCTTT. Its translation is CASTEGQNTEAFF.

As regards this clone: The junction differs from germline at one of its ends, possibly a read error. The J gene is TRBJ1-2, the V gene TRBV6-5; D is undetermined. CDR1 and CDR2 (germline): MNHEY, SVGAGI. The CDR3 sequence is 12 residues long. DNA for the CDR3: TGTGCCAGCAGTGACTCCTGGTCTGGCTACACCTTC. This gives the protein CASSDSWSGYTF.

The rearrangement uses TRBV18 and TRBJ2-7; D might be TRBD2 (7 bases). The CDR3 sequence is 14 residues long. Germline-derived CDR1 and CDR2 are KGHSH and LQKENI. Trimming took off 6 bases at V and 6 bases at J, with 18 bases between the two ends. In DNA, the CDR3 is TGTGCCAGCTCGAGGGGGGGGAACGTAGGCGAGCAGTACTTC. This sequence encodes CASSRGGNVGEQYF. Full variable domain (missing parts from reference TRBV18 and TRBJ2-7): NAGVMQNPRHLVRRRGQEARLRCSPMKGHSHVYWYRQLPEEGLKFMVYLQKENIIDESGMPKERFSAEFPKEGPSILRIQQVVRGDSAAYFCASSRGGNVGEQYFGPGTRLTVT.

The chain carries TRBV2 and TRBJ2-7; possibly TRBD2 for D (5 bases). Trimming pared 7 bases from V and 0 bases from J, leaving 13 bases between. CDR3 length: 14 amino acids. Per the germline V gene, CDR1 is SNHLY and CDR2 is FYNNEI. The CDR3 bases are TGTGCCAGCATCGGAGCGGAGAGCTCCTACGAGCAGTACTTC. It translates to CASIGAESSYEQYF.